This is a list of T cell receptor beta chains from one sample in a study of preoperative IRX-2 immunotherapy in early breast cancer. Sequencing was performed with immunoSEQ multiplex PCR; in TCRdb, only in-frame clones are kept and a portion is missing. This sample has about 89,000 clones, with roughly 88% found just once. The sample consisted of tumor tissue, taken after IRX-2 immunotherapy. Source of these receptors: a human donor with breast cancer. Both conserved end residues are part of each CDR3. Fields, in order: D gene, J gene, V gene, clone size, CDR3 DNA, CDR3 protein. The D gene is left open where the match is weak. The size field is filled for only some rows; it gives once, few, many or a size class.

D gene: TRBD1
J gene: TRBJ2-5
V gene: TRBV19
clone size: .
CDR3 DNA: TGTGCCAGTAGGGGTATTTCAGGGGGCGCAGAGACCCAGTACTTC
CDR3 protein: CASRGISGGAETQYF

D gene: .
J gene: TRBJ2-5
V gene: TRBV6-7
clone size: .
CDR3 DNA: TGTGCCAGCAGTTACTCGAGGCAGGGAGGCGAGACCCAGTACTTC
CDR3 protein: CASSYSRQGGETQYF

D gene: TRBD1
J gene: TRBJ1-6
V gene: TRBV6-8
clone size: .
CDR3 DNA: TGTGCCAGCAGGGATGACAGGGGACAGGGGGCTTCACCCCTCCACTTT
CDR3 protein: CASRDDRGQGASPLHF

D gene: .
J gene: TRBJ2-2
V gene: TRBV5-1
clone size: once
CDR3 DNA: TGCGCCAGCAGCATTGGACGGACGAACACCGGGGAGCTGTTTTTT
CDR3 protein: CASSIGRTNTGELFF

D gene: .
J gene: TRBJ1-2
V gene: TRBV6-8
clone size: .
CDR3 DNA: TGTGCCGCACTGCGGGACACGCCGTTAGATAGGTATGGCTACACCTTC
CDR3 protein: CAALRDTPLDRYGYTF

D gene: .
J gene: TRBJ1-3
V gene: TRBV7-6
clone size: .
CDR3 DNA: TGTGCCAGCAGCTCCCCCGAGGGACCTGGAGGAAACACCATATATTTT
CDR3 protein: CASSSPEGPGGNTIYF

D gene: .
J gene: TRBJ2-1
V gene: TRBV29-1
clone size: once
CDR3 DNA: TGCAGCGTTGAAAAAGGGGGGAATGAGCAGTTCTTC
CDR3 protein: CSVEKGGNEQFF

D gene: .
J gene: TRBJ1-1
V gene: TRBV6-8
clone size: once
CDR3 DNA: TGTGCCAGCAGCAAGACAGGATATAACACTGAAGCTTTCTTT
CDR3 protein: CASSKTGYNTEAFF

D gene: TRBD1
J gene: TRBJ1-2
V gene: TRBV19
clone size: .
CDR3 DNA: TGTGCCAGTATGGCCATAGGACAGGGGATTTCGCTCGGCTACACCTTC
CDR3 protein: CASMAIGQGISLGYTF

D gene: TRBD2
J gene: TRBJ2-1
V gene: TRBV9
clone size: .
CDR3 DNA: TGTGCCAGCAGCCTAAGTAGCGGGAGCTACAATGAGCAGTTCTTC
CDR3 protein: CASSLSSGSYNEQFF

D gene: .
J gene: TRBJ1-5
V gene: TRBV28
clone size: .
CDR3 DNA: TGTGCCAGCCTGGGCGGCAGGGGTAATCAGCCCCAGCATTTT
CDR3 protein: CASLGGRGNQPQHF

D gene: .
J gene: TRBJ1-1
V gene: TRBV6-8
clone size: once
CDR3 DNA: TGTGCCATCAGTCGAAAAGGGGGAGGGGACACTGAAGCTTTCTTT
CDR3 protein: CAISRKGGGDTEAFF

D gene: TRBD1
J gene: TRBJ2-7
V gene: TRBV5-1
clone size: .
CDR3 DNA: TGCGCCAGCAGAAAGGGATGGGGACAGGGGAACGAGCAGTACTTC
CDR3 protein: CASRKGWGQGNEQYF